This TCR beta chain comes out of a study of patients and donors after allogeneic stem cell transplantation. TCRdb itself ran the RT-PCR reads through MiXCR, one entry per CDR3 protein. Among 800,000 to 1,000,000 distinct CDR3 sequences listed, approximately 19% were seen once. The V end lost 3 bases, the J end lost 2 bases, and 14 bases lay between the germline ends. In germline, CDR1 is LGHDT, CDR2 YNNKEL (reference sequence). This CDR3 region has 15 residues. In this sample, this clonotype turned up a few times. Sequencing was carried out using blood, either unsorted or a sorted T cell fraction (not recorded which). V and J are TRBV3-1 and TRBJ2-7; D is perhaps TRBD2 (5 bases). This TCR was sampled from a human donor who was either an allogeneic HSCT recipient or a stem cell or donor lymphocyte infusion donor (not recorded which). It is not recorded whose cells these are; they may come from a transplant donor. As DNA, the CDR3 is TGTGCCAGCAGCCAGGAGCAAATGCGGGCCTACGAGCAGTACTTC. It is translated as CASSQEQMRAYEQYF.